Described below is a single TCR beta chain sequence and its context. Which antigen it targets is not known. No base quality values were provided; no much bigger clone lies one nucleotide off. TCRbeta CDR3 regions were amplified from genomic DNA using the immunoSEQ Assay, a bias-controlled multiplex PCR. Under the source paper's analysis protocol: Nucleated cell counts per sample were estimated from amplification of reference gene primers within the assay. To quantify the absolute abundance of each unique TCRbeta CDR3 rearrangement, sequence reads were collapsed and filtered. For each sample, productive Simpson clonality was calculated by taking the square root of Simpson's diversity index across productive rearrangements. TCRdb limited this immuneACCESS table to in-frame rearrangements with V and J called. A share of clones is missing; checked studies link under half to unresolved V genes, and the rest is unexplained. V and J calls and clone size are as listed in that table; D and trimming were resolved from the DNA. The sample table contains 110,000 to 150,000 clones; only one count was recorded for approximately 78% of them. Roughly 5.6% of the sample lies in the top ten.

This sample was taken from a study of blood T cell repertoires in COVID-19 (dated by TCRdb to 2018 to 2021). Some background on the complete study: Collaborator samples came from the United States, Italy and Spain and covered acute and convalescent phases of COVID-19. Where available, HLA class I and class II types were taken from metadata supplied by the sample provider and were not determined by assay-based typing. The samples were drawn from two sources: the first 160 participants of the ongoing ImmuneRACE study, and 1,000 to 1,500 subjects contributed by 6 global collaborators. A freely available public database, intended as a resource for researchers studying the immune response to SARS-CoV-2, is where the repertoires were released. Deeply sampled blood TCRbeta repertoires from subjects exposed to, actively infected with, or recovered from COVID-19 were included in the dataset. Sample metadata almost always included a de-identified subject ID, COVID-19 status, age in years and sex. The material from the prospective study consisted of cDNA or gDNA derived from T cells, B-cell-depleted T cells, or PBMCs.

Enrolling through a virtual design, the prospective study's participants ranged in age from roughly 18 to 95 years and lived across 24 United States geographic areas. In the prospective study, participants were assigned to cohorts based on the clinical history participants reported in a screening survey and a study questionnaire. ImmuneRACE Cohort 3 recovered participants were defined by two consecutive negative NP/OP PCR tests, healthcare professional clearance, or symptom resolution. Mobile phlebotomists in the prospective study collected whole blood, serum and a nasopharyngeal or oropharyngeal swab from every participant. Participants in the prospective study had the option to provide additional blood draws and questionnaires over a roughly 2-month period. Blood samples from the prospective study were shipped frozen or at room temperature prior to DNA extraction. The full study reports these points: Clinical and demographic metadata were provided uncurated, with the amount varying by source and participant.

The TCR originated in a woman between 50 and 59 years old who had recovered from COVID-19. The sequenced sample consisted of PBMCs or T cells enriched from blood (not recorded which).

The DNA sequence is TGTGCCAGCAGCCCCAGACAGGGGGCGAACACTGAAGCTTTCTTT. It specifies CASSPRQGANTEAFF. The chain is assembled from TRBV7-2 and TRBJ1-1, and 10 bases in between align with TRBD1. The CDR3 covers 15 residues, taking in both the cysteine and the phenylalanine. Only the CDR3 portion is preserved as DNA: 45 bases, with reading frame beginning at the first base. The germline V and J ends show losses of 5 bases and 1 base respectively, and no gene match explains 4 bases of the junction. CDR1 is given as SGHTA and CDR2 as FQGNSA, both from the germline V gene. Extended through the reference TRBV7-2 and TRBJ1-1 proteins, this CDR3 yields the full variable domain: GAGVSQSPSNKVTEKGKDVELRCDPISGHTALYWYRQSLGQGLEFLIYFQGNSAPDKSGLPSDRFSAERTGGSVSTLTIQRTQQEDSAVYLCASSPRQGANTEAFFGQGTRLTVV.